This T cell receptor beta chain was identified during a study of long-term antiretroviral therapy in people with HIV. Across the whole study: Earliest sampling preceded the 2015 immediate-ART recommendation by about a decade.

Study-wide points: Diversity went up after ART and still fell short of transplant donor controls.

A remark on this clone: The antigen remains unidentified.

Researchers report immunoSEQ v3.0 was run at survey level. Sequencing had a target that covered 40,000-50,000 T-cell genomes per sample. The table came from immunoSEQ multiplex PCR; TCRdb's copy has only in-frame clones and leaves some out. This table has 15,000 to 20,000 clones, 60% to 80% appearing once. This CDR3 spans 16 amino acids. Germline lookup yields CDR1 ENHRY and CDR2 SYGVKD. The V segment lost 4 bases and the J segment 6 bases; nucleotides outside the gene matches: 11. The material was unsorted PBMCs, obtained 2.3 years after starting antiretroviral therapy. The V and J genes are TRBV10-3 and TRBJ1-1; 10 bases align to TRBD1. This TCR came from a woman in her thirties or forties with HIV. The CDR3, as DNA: TGTGCCATCAGTGCGGTGACAGGGGGCGCGGGGGCTGAAGCTTTCTTT. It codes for CAISAVTGGAGAEAFF.